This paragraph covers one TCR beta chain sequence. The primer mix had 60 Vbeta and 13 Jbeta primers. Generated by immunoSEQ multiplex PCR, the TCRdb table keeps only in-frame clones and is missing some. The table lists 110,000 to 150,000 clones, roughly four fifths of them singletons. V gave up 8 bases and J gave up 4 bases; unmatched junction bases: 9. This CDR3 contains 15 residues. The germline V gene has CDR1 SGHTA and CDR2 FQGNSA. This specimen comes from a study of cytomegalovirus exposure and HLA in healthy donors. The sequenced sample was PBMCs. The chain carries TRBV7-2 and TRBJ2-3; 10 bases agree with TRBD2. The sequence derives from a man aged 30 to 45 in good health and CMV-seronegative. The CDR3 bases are TGTGCCAGCGGATACTGGCTAGCGGGGGCAGATACGCAGTATTTT. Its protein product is CASGYWLAGADTQYF.